These T cell receptor beta chains were read from a single sample in a study of kidney transplant recipient with SARS-CoV-2 infection. Each CDR3 protein is one row after TCRdb ran MiXCR on the reads. Of fewer than 250,000 distinct CDR3 sequences listed, 25% to 35% were seen once; the top ten hold almost 7.5%. The specimen comprised a blood sample, sampled at baseline and between days 110 and 120 from a kidney transplant recipient. Every receptor here comes from a male patient between 25 and 39 years old who had COVID-19 and was a kidney transplant recipient. T cells may partly derive from the graft donor. Each CDR3 is given with its conserved first and last residue. A D gene is named only where the DNA matches it firmly. Size tells how often a clone was seen (once, few, many) or the class of an expanded clone, and some rows leave it out.

>TRBD1|TRBV9|14|TRBJ1-4|many
TGTGCCAGCAGCGCCGGGACAGGGAGTGAAAAACTGTTTTTT
CASSAGTGSEKLFF
>TRBD1|TRBV9|16|TRBJ1-1|.
TGTGCCAGCAGCGTAGCTGGGACAGGGGCGAACACTGAAGCTTTCTTT
CASSVAGTGANTEAFF
>TRBD1|TRBV6-2/TRBV6-3|14|TRBJ2-1|.
TGTGCCAGCAGTTGGGACAGCTTTTTTAATGAGCAGTTCTTC
CASSWDSFFNEQFF
>.|TRBV25-1|15|TRBJ2-2|many
TGTGCCAGCAGTGAATATGGAGGGATCACCGGGGAGCTGTTTTTT
CASSEYGGITGELFF
>TRBD2|TRBV10-2|14|TRBJ2-5|.
TGCGCCAGGGGACTAGCGGGCCCGCAAGAGACCCAGTACTTC
CARGLAGPQETQYF
>.|TRBV6-4|17|TRBJ1-2|many
TGTGCCAGCAGTAGGTGTGGCTCACACGGAAAGACCTATGGCTACACCTTC
CASSRCGSHGKTYGYTF
>TRBD1|TRBV19|17|TRBJ2-2|many
TGTGCCAGTACGGGACGGCAGGGGGCATACCGGACCGGGGAGCTGTTTTTT
CASTGRQGAYRTGELFF
>TRBD1|TRBV29-1|14|TRBJ1-2|many
TGCAGCGCCCAGGGGGGGGATAATAACTATGGCTACACCTTC
CSAQGGDNNYGYTF
>TRBD1|TRBV24-1|18|TRBJ2-5|.
TGTGCCACCCATGGACAGGGGATCGCTTCCCCCGTGGTGGAGACCCAGTACTTC
CATHGQGIASPVVETQYF
>.|TRBV5-4|16|TRBJ1-2|many
TGTGCCAGCACCGATGACGTACCAGGAAAGACCTATGGCTACACCTTC
CASTDDVPGKTYGYTF
>TRBD1|TRBV19|17|TRBJ2-5|many
TGTGCCAGTAGTATAGCCCGATCCGGGACAGGGCGAGAGACCCAGTACTTC
CASSIARSGTGRETQYF
>TRBD2|TRBV7-3|16|TRBJ2-1|many
TGTGCCAGCAGCTTCGGGACTAGCGGGAACCTCAATGAGCAGTTCTTC
CASSFGTSGNLNEQFF
>.|TRBV5-3|16|TRBJ1-2|.
TGTGCCAGAACCCGGTTAGTGGTGAGAAAGACCTATGGCTACACCTTC
CARTRLVVRKTYGYTF
>.|TRBV6-4|17|TRBJ1-2|.
TGTGCCAGCAGTGGCTATTCCTCACACGGAAAGACCTATGGCTACATCTTC
CASSGYSSHGKTYGYIF
>.|TRBV19|13|TRBJ1-5|many
TGTGCCAGTAGGACCGGGACCAATCAGCCCCAGCATTTT
CASRTGTNQPQHF
>TRBD1|TRBV12-3/TRBV12-4|17|TRBJ1-2|.
TGTGCCAGCAGTAAAGGGGGCAGCTTCCGAAAGACCTGTGGCTACACCTTC
CASSKGGSFRKTCGYTF
>.|TRBV6-2/TRBV6-3|12|TRBJ2-7|many
TGTGCCAGCAGGGACAGTTCCTACGAGCAGTACTTC
CASRDSSYEQYF
>.|TRBV6-9|17|TRBJ1-2|many
TGTGCCAGCAGTGTGATTTGGCCTTACGGAAAGACCTATGGCTACACCTTC
CASSVIWPYGKTYGYTF
>TRBD1|TRBV7-6|14|TRBJ2-1|once
TGTGCCAGCAGCTTAGACAGGGGGGTTTATGAGCAGTTCTTC
CASSLDRGVYEQFF
>.|TRBV3-1|14|TRBJ2-2|many
TGTGCCAGCAGCCTCAATGGGAAGGCCGGGGAGCTGTTTTTT
CASSLNGKAGELFF
>.|TRBV7-8|17|TRBJ1-2|many
TGTGCCAGCAGCGAGGAGGTGTTTACCCGAAAGACCTATGGCTACACCTTC
CASSEEVFTRKTYGYTF
>.|TRBV5-1|16|TRBJ2-1|few
TGCGCCAGCAGCCCCCGGGGCACAAAATACTACAATGAGCAGTTCTTC
CASSPRGTKYYNEQFF
>.|TRBV10-3|15|TRBJ2-2|many
TGTGCCATCAGTGAGGATACAGGGCACACCGGGGAGCTGTTTTTT
CAISEDTGHTGELFF
>.|TRBV28|16|TRBJ1-3|many
TGTGCCAGCAGTAGTATGGTAAGAGCCGCTGGAAACACCATATATTTT
CASSSMVRAAGNTIYF
>.|TRBV5-3|16|TRBJ1-2|.
TGTGCCAGAGGAATAGCAGTGGTGAGAAAGACCTATGGCTACACCTTC
CARGIAVVRKTYGYTF
>.|TRBV21-1|17|TRBJ2-3|.
TGTGCCAGCAGTGACTGCTTAGCTACAGTCATGCAAGATACGCAGTATTTT
CASSDCLATVMQDTQYF
>.|TRBV12-3/TRBV12-4|17|TRBJ1-2|few
TGTGCCAGCAGTGTTCATAACAGCTTCCGAAAGACCTATGGCTACACCTTC
CASSVHNSFRKTYGYTF
>.|TRBV5-6|13|TRBJ1-1|.
TGTGCCAACAGCCCCGCCCTTAACACTGAAGCTTTCTTT
CANSPALNTEAFF
>.|TRBV18|15|TRBJ2-2|many
TGTGCCAGCTCACCCGTAGTCGCGAACACCGGGGAGCTGTTTTTT
CASSPVVANTGELFF
>.|TRBV6-9|17|TRBJ1-2|many
TGTGCCAGCAGTACGTCCTGGCCTTACGGAAAGACCTATGGCTACACCTTC
CASSTSWPYGKTYGYTF
>.|TRBV5-1|16|TRBJ2-2|.
TGCGCCAACAGCTTGCCTGGGACGGCGAACACCGGGGAGCTGTTTTTT
CANSLPGTANTGELFF
>TRBD1|TRBV11-3|18|TRBJ2-2|many
TGTGCCAGCAGCTTGGGACGTGGGACAGTTAAAGGGACCGGGGAGCTGTTTTTT
CASSLGRGTVKGTGELFF